This T cell receptor (beta chain) was identified during a study of graft-versus-host responses after intestinal transplantation. The overall study: Uniformly, recipients were administered anti-thymocyte globulin induction with subsequent tacrolimus and steroids for three to four years. Study-wide results and limits: GvH clones occurred in recipient marrow; some first appeared in ileum or blood. Early post-transplant HvG declines were associated with peak circulating GvH clone levels.

The CDR3 runs to 16 residues. Per germline, CDR1 PRHDT and CDR2 FYEKMQ (reference sequence). The junction had 4 bases not matched to a gene; V was cut back by 3 bases and J by 0 bases. The method was immunoSEQ multiplex PCR; TCRdb's version includes in-frame clones alone and lacks a portion of them. The sample records 85,000 to 100,000 clones, around 93% being singletons. Concerning this clone: The antigen is not known.

This specimen was unstimulated CD8+ T cells sorted from spleen or lymph node cells, taken before transplant. This TCR came from a human donor who was the organ donor for an intestinal transplant. This chain joins TRBV13 and TRBJ2-3; 9 bases map to TRBD2. CDR3 region: CASSFGTSPSTDTQYF. CDR3 in DNA: TGTGCCAGCAGCTTTGGGACTAGCCCGAGCACAGATACGCAGTATTTT. Full variable domain (missing parts from reference TRBV13 and TRBJ2-3): AAGVIQSPRHLIKEKRETATLKCYPIPRHDTVYWYQQGPGQDPQFLISFYEKMQSDKGSIPDRFSAQQFSDYHSELNMSSLELGDSALYFCASSFGTSPSTDTQYFGPGTRLTVL.